A single sample is the source of the 25 T cell receptor beta chains below, sequenced in a study of esophageal squamous cell carcinoma under preoperative chemotherapy. TCRdb ran MiXCR on the PCR reads and lists one entry per CDR3 protein. The table records around 6,600 distinct CDR3 sequences, 25% to 40% of them present only once. The time point: before preoperative PTX-NDP chemotherapy. This specimen was collected from a patient given preoperative chemotherapy. Every receptor here comes from a human donor with esophageal squamous cell carcinoma. The donor label of this sample is uncertain.

Points on this clonotype: Germline is not matched at one junction end, which may reflect a read error. The CDR3 coding sequence is TGTGCCGGCAGTAAGAGCGGGAGCTCCTGCAATGAGCAGTTGTTC. Protein: CAGSKSGSSCNEQLF. V gene TRBV6-1 combines with J gene TRBJ2-1, with 8 bases identical to TRBD2. This CDR3 has 15 amino acids. The germline V gene has CDR1 MNHNS and CDR2 SASEGT.

About this clonotype: Mismatch with germline at one junction end may stem from a read error. V is TRBV27 and J is TRBJ2-5; D possibly corresponds to TRBD1 (6 bases). The J call is in doubt because the DNA end fits TRBJ2-7 better. This CDR3 has 13 amino acids. In germline, CDR1 is MNHEY, CDR2 SMNVEV (reference sequence). CDR3 residues: CAGRRGGEYEQYF. The CDR3 DNA reads as TGTGCCGGCAGGAGAGGGGGAGAGTACGAGCAGTACTTC.

This clonotype has a count of ten or more. The rearrangement uses TRBV12-3 or TRBV12-4 and TRBJ2-1; 9 bases match TRBD1. The trim removed 6 bases at V and 10 bases at J, leaving 10 bases unmatched. This CDR3 has 14 amino acids. The CDR3 DNA reads TGTGCCAGCAGCCGGGACAGGGCCATCTACGAGCAGTTCTTC. Its protein is CASSRDRAIYEQFF.

Comment on this clonotype: This likely comes from a read error, as the CDR3 has no conserved phenylalanine or tryptophan at its end. The DNA is omitted, as the CDR3 cannot be located on it reliably, and the CDR3 follows TCRdb's listing. The chain couples TRBV11-1 to TRBJ2-1; the DNA was not compared with TRBD1, the D call given in the table. Germline V CDR1 and CDR2: SGHAT, FQDESV (reference sequence). The CDR3 is 13 amino acids long, termini counted. This CDR3 reads CASGQGGSYEQCV.

The count of this clonotype is one. Just one base apart from a much larger clone, this may be a read error. Because it lacks the conserved phenylalanine or tryptophan at the end, this CDR3 is likely a read error. This chain connects TRBV7-2 to TRBJ2-5; TRBD1 might be the D (7 bases). Germline loops: CDR1 SGHTA, CDR2 FQGNSA. V was clipped by 5 bases and J by 11 bases, with 24 bases between them. The CDR3 totals 15 residues. In nucleotides, the CDR3 is TGTGCCAGCAGCCAGGGGGGCCTCAAGTACAATGAGCAGTACGTC. Its protein is CASSQGGLKYNEQYV.

Of note for this clonotype: Since no conserved phenylalanine or tryptophan closes the CDR3, a read error is the likely cause. The CDR3 region has the DNA TGTGCCAGCAGCTTAGGAGACCGGTTTGGTGGGAGGGAGAACGGGCAGTACTCC. It translates to CASSLGDRFGGRENGQYS. The J gene is TRBJ2-5, the V gene TRBV7-2, with 7 positions matching TRBD2. V was clipped by 1 base and J by 11 bases; unmatched bases: 22. CDR3 length equals 18 residues. Per germline, CDR1 SGHTA and CDR2 FQGNSA.

Of note for this clonotype: This may stem from a read error, because a much larger clone lies one nucleotide away. The V gene is TRBV11-2, the J gene TRBJ2-1; D may be TRBD1 (6 bases). The CDR3 contains 13 residues. Germline CDR1 and CDR2: SGHAT and FQNNGV. V dropped 6 bases and J dropped 10 bases, with 16 bases sitting between them. CDR3 nucleotides: TGTGCCAGCAGTCGTAGGGGGATCTACGAGCAGTTCTTC. Translated, it gives CASSRRGIYEQFF.

The rearrangement uses TRBV7-2 and TRBJ2-7, with D hard to call. Trimming pared 5 bases from V and 11 bases from J, leaving 22 bases between. From germline, CDR1 is SGHTA and CDR2 FQGNSA. The CDR3 is 14 residues long. Here the CDR3 reads CASSRLGRPETEYF. The CDR3 DNA follows: TGTGCCAGCAGCCGCCTCGGACGTCCAGAGACCGAGTACTTC.

This clonotype has ten or more counts. V usage is TRBV6-1 and J usage is TRBJ2-5; D is unclear. Trimming left V 5 bases short and J 7 bases short, with 11 bases between. Germline assignment: CDR1 MNHNS and CDR2 SASEGT. The CDR3 length is 12 residues. For the CDR3, the DNA is TGTGCCAGCAGTACCTGGTCCGGGACCCAGTACTTC. Amino acids: CASSTWSGTQYF.

CDR3 in DNA: TGCAGTGCTCCGGCTAGCGGGAGGCCGGGGAGGACCCAGTACTTC. This sequence encodes CSAPASGRPGRTQYF. The chain joins TRBV20-1 to TRBJ2-5; 11 nucleotides align to TRBD2. The CDR3 covers 15 residues. Germline loops: CDR1 DFQATT, CDR2 SNEGSKA (reference sequence). V lost 5 bases, J lost 7 bases, and 12 bases stayed unmatched.

This clonotype ranks as medium-sized. CDR3 nucleotide sequence: TGTGCCAGCAGCTCCCCCGGGACAGGGATCAACGAGCAGTACTTC. Residues: CASSSPGTGINEQYF. J is TRBJ2-1 and V is TRBV7-8; the match to TRBD1 covers 9 bases. TRBJ2-7 matches the DNA end more closely, so the J call is doubtful. Germline V CDR1 and CDR2: SGHVS, FQNEAQ. The CDR3 is 15 amino acids.

In this sample, this clonotype turned up a few times. A much larger clone lies one base from this, so it may be a read error. This chain uses TRBV12-3 or TRBV12-4 with TRBJ2-1; TRBD1 aligns across 9 bases. The CDR3 length is 15 residues. V trimming: 5 bases; J trimming: 10 bases; junction bases outside the gene matches: 12. The CDR3 is CASSPTGQGLGEQFF. The CDR3 region has the DNA TGTGCCAGCAGTCCGACGGGACAGGGCCTAGGGGAGCAGTTCTTC.

This clonotype was found many times. The rearrangement uses TRBV6-1 and TRBJ1-4, with no clear D. V was clipped by 1 base and J by 7 bases, with 13 bases between them. Germline CDR1 and CDR2: MNHNS and SASEGT. The CDR3 covers 15 residues. The CDR3 DNA reads as TGTGCCAGCAGTGAAGAGGCTCCCAAGAGTGAAAAACTGTTTTTT. Translation: CASSEEAPKSEKLFF.

In this sample, this clonotype is medium-sized (0.01 to 0.1%). The rearrangement links TRBV6-5 to TRBJ2-1; 8 positions match TRBD2. The CDR3 contains 17 residues. CDR1 MNHEY and CDR2 SVGAGI come from the germline V gene. Losses at the gene ends were 0 bases for V and 6 bases for J; bases not matched to a gene: 10. As DNA, the CDR3 is TGTGCCAGCAGTTACTCGAGAACTAGCGGAGCTCCCAATGAGCAGTTCTTC. The encoded protein is CASSYSRTSGAPNEQFF.

This clonotype was counted at least ten times. V gene TRBV7-3 combines with J gene TRBJ1-2, with 12 bases lining up with TRBD1. The trim removed 2 bases at V and 8 bases at J, leaving 9 bases unmatched. This CDR3 is built from 16 residues. Germline V gene sequence: CDR1 SGHTA, CDR2 FQGTGA. The DNA of the CDR3 is TGTGCCAGCAGCTTACCCTTGGGGACAGGGGGCAAAGGCTACACCTTC. This sequence encodes CASSLPLGTGGKGYTF. Full variable domain (remainder filled in from reference TRBV7-3 and TRBJ1-2): GAGVSQTPSNKVTEKGKYVELRCDPISGHTALYWYRQSLGQGPEFLIYFQGTGAADDSGLPNDRFFAVRPEGSVSTLKIQRTERGDSAVYLCASSLPLGTGGKGYTFGSGTRLTVV.

The table lists this clonotype with a count of one. The chain carries TRBV7-2 and TRBJ2-7; 12 bases are a match to TRBD2. Germline assignment: CDR1 SGHTA and CDR2 FQGNSA. With 4 bases clipped from V and 4 bases from J, the junction kept 8 bases outside the gene matches. CDR3 length: 16 residues. The CDR3 reads CASSCGTSGFSYEQYF. CDR3 nucleotides: TGTGCCAGCAGCTGCGGGACTAGCGGGTTCTCGTACGAGCAGTACTTC. The whole variable domain, remainder taken from reference TRBV7-2 and TRBJ2-7, is GAGVSQSPSNKVTEKGKDVELRCDPISGHTALYWYRQSLGQGLEFLIYFQGNSAPDKSGLPSDRFSAERTGGSVSTLTIQRTQQEDSAVYLCASSCGTSGFSYEQYFGPGTRLTVT.

About this clonotype itself: At one boundary the junction diverges from the germline segment, which might be a read error. The chain recombines TRBV6-1 with TRBJ2-3; D is unclear. Germline values: CDR1 MNHNS, CDR2 SASEGT. The CDR3 covers 13 residues. This CDR3 is CGSSEWASETQYF. CDR3 DNA: TGTGGCAGCAGTGAATGGGCCTCCGAGACCCAGTACTTT.

The table lists this clonotype with many counts. The chain recombines TRBV5-4 with TRBJ2-1, with D possibly matching TRBD1 (6 bases). The V end lost 2 bases, the J end lost 5 bases, and 17 bases lay between the germline ends. The germline gives CDR1 SGHNT, CDR2 YYREEE (reference sequence). CDR3 length: 16 residues. In DNA form, the CDR3 reads TGTGCCAGCAGCTTCTCTGGCAGGGGTATCGACAATGAGCAGTTCTTC. Translating gives CASSFSGRGIDNEQFF.

This clonotype was seen at least ten times. J is TRBJ2-6 and V is TRBV14; D may be TRBD1 (6 bases). The CDR3 consists of 18 residues. Germline assignment: CDR1 SGHDN and CDR2 FVKESK. Deletions cut 1 base from V and 1 base from J, with 14 bases between. CDR3 loop: CASSQVSQGTSGANVLTF. The CDR3 DNA is TGTGCCAGCAGCCAAGTCTCCCAGGGGACATCTGGGGCCAACGTCCTGACTTTC.

This clonotype was detected many times. The chain has TRBV28 and TRBJ2-7, with 12 bases identical to TRBD2. The CDR3 has 16 residues. Germline-derived CDR1 and CDR2 are MDHEN and SYDVKM. The V gene end was trimmed by 2 bases and the J gene end by 5 bases; junction bases not matched to a gene: 7. The CDR3 reads CASSLDGLAGLDEQYF. DNA of the CDR3: TGTGCCAGCAGTTTAGATGGACTAGCGGGATTGGACGAGCAGTACTTC.

By sample fraction, this clonotype is medium-sized. This chain connects TRBV6-1 to TRBJ2-1; TRBD1 agrees at 8 bases. The J call may not be correct, given that the DNA end is closer to TRBJ2-7. Germline V CDR1 and CDR2: MNHNS, SASEGT. This CDR3 has 16 amino acids. CDR3 nucleotides: TGTGCCAGCAGTCAAAGACAGGGGATGGTTGACAATGAGCAGTACTTC. It codes for CASSQRQGMVDNEQYF.

Ten or more counts support this clonotype. The chain joins TRBV6-5 to TRBJ1-1, with D tentatively TRBD1 (6 bases). The germline CDR1 and CDR2 sequences are MNHEY and SVGAGI. V dropped 5 bases and J dropped 4 bases, with 20 bases sitting between them. The CDR3 has 16 residues. In nucleotides, the CDR3 is TGTGCCAGCAGTAGACAGGCCTGGGGGGATCTCACTGAAGCTTTCTTT. It specifies CASSRQAWGDLTEAFF.

This clonotype was detected ten times or more. The chain combines TRBV10-2 with TRBJ2-1; D remains ambiguous. The J call is in doubt because the DNA end fits TRBJ2-5 better. The CDR3 is 13 amino acids. CDR1 and CDR2 (germline): WSHSY, SAAADI. The CDR3 sequence is CASSEGDFETQYF. The CDR3 coding sequence is TGCGCCAGCAGTGAAGGTGACTTCGAGACCCAGTACTTC.

The V gene is TRBV7-2, the J gene TRBJ2-3; D might be TRBD2 (5 bases). The J call could be wrong; TRBJ2-7 is a better fit for the DNA end. Germline CDR1 reads SGHTA; CDR2 reads FQGNSA. The CDR3 totals 11 residues. The CDR3: CASGPAHEQYF. CDR3 nucleotide sequence: TGTGCGAGCGGCCCAGCCCACGAGCAGTACTTC.

This clonotype was found many times. The genes are TRBV6-5 and TRBJ1-6, with 7 bases aligning to TRBD1. Trimming took 6 bases from V and 4 from J; bases not matched to a gene: 6. The CDR3 contains 15 residues. CDR1 and CDR2 from the germline V gene are MNHEY and SVGAGI. The CDR3 here is CASSIRGRYNSPLHF. For the CDR3, the DNA is TGTGCCAGCAGCATTAGGGGGCGGTATAATTCACCCCTCCACTTT.